This paragraph reports one T cell receptor (beta chain). The antigen is unknown. Unstimulated regulatory T cells (CD4+CD25+CD127-), CD4+CD25- non-regulatory cells, CD4 and CD8 cells were FACS-sorted from thawed PBMCs. Using immunoSEQ multiplex PCR, the repertoire was profiled, and TCRdb retains in-frame clones only, with some absent. Of about 59,000 clones in the sample, 65% to 85% were seen once. This entry comes from a study of Tregs in tolerant kidney transplant recipients. General study findings and limits: Expanding Tregs on activated donor B cells appeared to best identify donor-specific TCRbeta clones. This study did not directly address biological reproducibility. Few patients were studied, so findings need validation in larger groups.

Germline V gene data show CDR1 as SNHLY and CDR2 as FYNNEI. J lost 2 bases, V lost 3 bases, and 11 bases had no gene match. The CDR3 length is 18 residues. The chain carries TRBV2 and TRBJ2-7; 12 bases map to TRBD2. The TCR was taken from a human donor in good health. The sequencing input was CD4+ T cells from blood. In DNA, the CDR3 is TGTGCCAGCAGTGATCTGACTAGCGGGAGAGAGGTCGCCTACGAGCAGTACTTC. It is translated as CASSDLTSGREVAYEQYF.